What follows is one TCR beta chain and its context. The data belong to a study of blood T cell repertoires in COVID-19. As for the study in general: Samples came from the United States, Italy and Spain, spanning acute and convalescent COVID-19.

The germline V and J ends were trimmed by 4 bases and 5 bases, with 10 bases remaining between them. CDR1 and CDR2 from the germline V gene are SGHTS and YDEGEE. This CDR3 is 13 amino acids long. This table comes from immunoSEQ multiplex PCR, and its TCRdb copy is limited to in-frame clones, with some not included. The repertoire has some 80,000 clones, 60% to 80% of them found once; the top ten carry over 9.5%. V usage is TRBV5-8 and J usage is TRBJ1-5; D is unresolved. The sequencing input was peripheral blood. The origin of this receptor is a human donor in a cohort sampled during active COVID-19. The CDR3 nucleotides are TGTGCCAGCAGCCTCCAGGTGTATCAGCCCCAGCATTTT. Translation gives CASSLQVYQPQHF.